The clone carrying this T cell receptor (beta chain) was recorded many times. Antigen specificity is unknown. This entry comes from a study of identical twins. The study, taken as a whole, reports: A lower insertion count was a feature of abundant cord blood beta clonotypes, with no such feature in memory repertoires.

Donors were all healthy Caucasians. This CDR3 spans 12 amino acids. V was cut by 3 bases and J by 5 bases, with 8 bases left in between. cDNA carried unique molecular identifiers, and a universal primer site was added by template switching. One entry per CDR3 protein results from TCRdb running MiXCR on the 5' RACE reads. The table shows fewer than 350,000 distinct CDR3 sequences, with approximately 8% occurring only once. The same data also contributed to another study, on yellow fever vaccine responses in identical twins.

The source material was memory (CD45RO+) T cells sorted from blood. The source of this sequence is a woman aged 18-29 years in good health. The rearrangement joins TRBV12-3 or TRBV12-4 to TRBJ2-7, with D unresolved. CDR3 protein: CASSLYGDEQYF. CDR3 in DNA: TGTGCCAGCAGTTTGTATGGGGACGAGCAGTACTTC.